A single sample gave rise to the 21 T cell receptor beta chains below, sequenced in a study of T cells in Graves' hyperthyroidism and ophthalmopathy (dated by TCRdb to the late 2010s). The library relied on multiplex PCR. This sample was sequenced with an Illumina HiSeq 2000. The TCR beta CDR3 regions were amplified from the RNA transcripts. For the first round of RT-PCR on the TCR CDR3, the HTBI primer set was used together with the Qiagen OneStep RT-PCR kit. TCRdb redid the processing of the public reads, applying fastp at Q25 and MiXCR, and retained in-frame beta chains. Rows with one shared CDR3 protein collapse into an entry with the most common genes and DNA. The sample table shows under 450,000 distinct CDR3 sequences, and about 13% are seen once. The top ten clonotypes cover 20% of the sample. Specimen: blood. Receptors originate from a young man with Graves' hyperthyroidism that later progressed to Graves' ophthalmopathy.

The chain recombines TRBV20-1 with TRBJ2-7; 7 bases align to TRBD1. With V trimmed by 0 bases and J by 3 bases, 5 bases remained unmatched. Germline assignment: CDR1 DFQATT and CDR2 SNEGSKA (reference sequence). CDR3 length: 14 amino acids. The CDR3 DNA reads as TGCAGTGCTAGAGAACAGGGGCGGGTCTACGAGCAGTACTTC. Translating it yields CSAREQGRVYEQYF.

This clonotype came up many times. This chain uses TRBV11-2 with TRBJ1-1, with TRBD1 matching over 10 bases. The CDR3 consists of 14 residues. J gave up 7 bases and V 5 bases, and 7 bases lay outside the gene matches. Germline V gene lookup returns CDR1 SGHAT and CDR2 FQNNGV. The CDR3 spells CASSGDRGRNEAFF. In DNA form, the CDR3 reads TGTGCCAGCAGCGGTGACAGGGGGCGGAATGAAGCTTTCTTT.

Here the CDR3 DNA reads TGTGCCAGCAGTGATGCCTTGGGTCAGCCCCAGCATTTT. It specifies CASSDALGQPQHF. The chain uses TRBV6-4 and TRBJ1-5; D is undetermined. V was pared by 3 bases and J by 6 bases, with 9 bases between. CDR3 length equals 13 residues. Germline V gene lookup returns CDR1 MRHNA and CDR2 SNTAGT.

The CDR3 spells CASSYSNTQGQPQHF. The CDR3 DNA reads as TGTGCCAGCAGTTACTCGAACACACAGGGACAGCCCCAGCATTTT. The chain joins TRBV6-2 or TRBV6-3 to TRBJ1-5, with D maybe TRBD1 (6 bases). The CDR3 runs to 15 residues. The ends were cut back, 0 bases at V and 7 bases at J, with 13 bases in the middle. Germline-derived CDR1 and CDR2 are MNHEY and SVGEGT.

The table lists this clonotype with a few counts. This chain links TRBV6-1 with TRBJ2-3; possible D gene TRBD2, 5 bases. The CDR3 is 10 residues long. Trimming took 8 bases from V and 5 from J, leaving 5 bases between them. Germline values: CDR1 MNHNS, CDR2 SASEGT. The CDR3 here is CASAGDTQYF. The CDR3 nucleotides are TGTGCCAGCGCGGGAGATACGCAGTATTTT.

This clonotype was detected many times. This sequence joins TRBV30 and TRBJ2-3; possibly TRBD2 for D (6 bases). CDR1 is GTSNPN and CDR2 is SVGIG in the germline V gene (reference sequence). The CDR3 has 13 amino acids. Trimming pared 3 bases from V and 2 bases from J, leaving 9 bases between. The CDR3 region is CAWRGTYTDTQYF. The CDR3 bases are TGTGCCTGGAGGGGGACTTACACAGATACGCAGTATTTT.

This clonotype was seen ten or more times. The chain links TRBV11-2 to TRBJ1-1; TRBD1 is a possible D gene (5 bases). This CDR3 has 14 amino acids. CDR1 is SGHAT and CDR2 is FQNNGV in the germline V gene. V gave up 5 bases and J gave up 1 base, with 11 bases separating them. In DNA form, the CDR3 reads TGTGCCAGCAGCGCCGGGACTCAGAACACTGAAGCTTTCTTT. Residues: CASSAGTQNTEAFF.

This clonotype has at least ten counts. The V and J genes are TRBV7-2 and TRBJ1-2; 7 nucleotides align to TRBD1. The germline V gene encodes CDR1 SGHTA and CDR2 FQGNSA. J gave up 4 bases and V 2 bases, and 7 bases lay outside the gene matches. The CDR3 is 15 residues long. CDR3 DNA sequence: TGTGCCAGCAGCTTAAGGGCTACAGGGGTCTATGGCTACACCTTC. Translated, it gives CASSLRATGVYGYTF.

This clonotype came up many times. In DNA form, the CDR3 reads TGCGCCAGCAGCTGGACAGGGGGCGATGATCAGCCCCAGCATTTT. Translated: CASSWTGGDDQPQHF. The V gene is TRBV5-1, the J gene TRBJ1-5, with 11 bases matching TRBD1. Germline V lookup: CDR1 SGHRS, CDR2 YFSETQ. J lost 5 bases, V lost 3 bases, and 4 bases had no gene match. This CDR3 comprises 15 residues.

Here the CDR3 reads CAISGRGVTDTQYF. The CDR3, as DNA: TGTGCCATCAGTGGCCGGGGGGTCACAGATACGCAGTATTTT. The V and J genes are TRBV10-3 and TRBJ2-3; TRBD2 matches 7 bases. The CDR3 is 14 amino acids. Germline CDR1 is ENHRY and CDR2 is SYGVKD. After removal of 4 bases from V and 2 bases from J, the junction contained 3 bases not matched to a gene.

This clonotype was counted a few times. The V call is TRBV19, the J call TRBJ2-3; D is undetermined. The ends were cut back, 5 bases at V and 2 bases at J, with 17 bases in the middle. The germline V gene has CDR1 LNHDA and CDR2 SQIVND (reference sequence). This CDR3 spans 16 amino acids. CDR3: CASSPQSLWDTDTQYF. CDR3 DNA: TGTGCCAGTAGTCCTCAGTCCCTTTGGGACACAGATACGCAGTATTTT.

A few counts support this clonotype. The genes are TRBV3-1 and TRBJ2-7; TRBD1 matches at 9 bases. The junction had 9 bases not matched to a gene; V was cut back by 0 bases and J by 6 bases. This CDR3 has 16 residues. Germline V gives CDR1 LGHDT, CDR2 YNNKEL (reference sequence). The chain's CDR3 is CASSQELQDRGPEQYF. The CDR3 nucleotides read TGTGCCAGCAGCCAAGAACTTCAGGACAGGGGTCCCGAGCAGTACTTC.

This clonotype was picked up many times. The CDR3 sequence is CASSLGDSQPQHF. CDR3 DNA: TGTGCCAGCAGCTTAGGAGACAGTCAGCCCCAGCATTTT. The V call is TRBV11-1, the J call TRBJ1-5, with D perhaps matching TRBD1 (5 bases). Deletions cut 1 base from V and 6 bases from J, with 7 bases between. The germline CDR1 and CDR2 sequences are SGHAT and FQDESV (reference sequence). The CDR3 covers 13 residues.

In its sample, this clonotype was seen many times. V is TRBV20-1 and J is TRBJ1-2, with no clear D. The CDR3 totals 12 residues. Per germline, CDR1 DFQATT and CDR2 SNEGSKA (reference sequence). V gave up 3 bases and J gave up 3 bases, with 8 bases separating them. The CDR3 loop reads CSASSGDYGYTF. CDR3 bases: TGCAGTGCTAGTTCAGGAGACTATGGCTACACCTTC.

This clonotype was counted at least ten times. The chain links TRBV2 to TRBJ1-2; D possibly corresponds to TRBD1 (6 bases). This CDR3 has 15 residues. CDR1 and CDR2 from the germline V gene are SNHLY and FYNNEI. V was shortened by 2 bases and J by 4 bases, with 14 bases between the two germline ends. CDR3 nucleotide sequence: TGTGCCAGCAGTGAAAGAGGACAGCTGACCTATGGCTACACCTTC. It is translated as CASSERGQLTYGYTF. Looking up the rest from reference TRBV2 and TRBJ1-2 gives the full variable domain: EPEVTQTPSHQVTQMGQEVILRCVPISNHLYFYWYRQILGQKVEFLVSFYNNEISEKSEIFDDQFSVERPDGSNFTLKIRSTKLEDSAMYFCASSERGQLTYGYTFGSGTRLTVV.

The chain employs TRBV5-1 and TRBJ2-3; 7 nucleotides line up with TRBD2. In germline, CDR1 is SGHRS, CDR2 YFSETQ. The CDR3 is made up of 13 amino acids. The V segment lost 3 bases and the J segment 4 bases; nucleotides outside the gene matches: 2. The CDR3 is CASSYRGADTQYF. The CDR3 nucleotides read TGCGCCAGCAGCTATCGGGGGGCAGATACGCAGTATTTT.

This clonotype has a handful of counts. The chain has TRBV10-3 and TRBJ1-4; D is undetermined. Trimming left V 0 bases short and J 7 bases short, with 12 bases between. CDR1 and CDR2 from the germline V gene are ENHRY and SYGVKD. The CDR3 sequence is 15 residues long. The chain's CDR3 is CAISESGYDGEKLFF. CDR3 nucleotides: TGTGCCATCAGTGAGTCGGGATATGACGGTGAAAAACTGTTTTTT.

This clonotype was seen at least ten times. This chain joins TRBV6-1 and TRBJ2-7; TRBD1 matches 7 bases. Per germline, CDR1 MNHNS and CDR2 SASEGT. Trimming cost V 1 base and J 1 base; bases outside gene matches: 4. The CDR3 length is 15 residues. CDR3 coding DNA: TGTGCCAGCAGTGAAGACGGGACAGAGTCCTACGAGCAGTACTTC. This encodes CASSEDGTESYEQYF.

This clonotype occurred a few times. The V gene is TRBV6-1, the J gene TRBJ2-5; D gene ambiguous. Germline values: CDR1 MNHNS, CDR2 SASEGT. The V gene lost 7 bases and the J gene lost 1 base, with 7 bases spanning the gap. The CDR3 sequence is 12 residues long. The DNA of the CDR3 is TGTGCCAGCAATGTCTTCCAAGAGACCCAGTACTTC. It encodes CASNVFQETQYF.

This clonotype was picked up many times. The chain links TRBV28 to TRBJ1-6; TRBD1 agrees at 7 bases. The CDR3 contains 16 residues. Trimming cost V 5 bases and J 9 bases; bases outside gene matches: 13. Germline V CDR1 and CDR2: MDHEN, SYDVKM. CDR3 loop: CASSATGAGRISPLHF. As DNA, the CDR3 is TGTGCCAGCAGTGCTACAGGGGCTGGAAGAATTTCACCCCTCCACTTT.

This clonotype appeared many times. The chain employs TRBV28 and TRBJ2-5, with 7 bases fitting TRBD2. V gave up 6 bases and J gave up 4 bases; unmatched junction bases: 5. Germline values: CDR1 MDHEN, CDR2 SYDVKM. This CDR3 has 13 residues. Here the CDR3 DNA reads TGTGCCAGCAGCAGGAGCGGGGTAGAGACCCAGTACTTC. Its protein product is CASSRSGVETQYF.